This T cell receptor beta chain is drawn from a study of blood T cells in healthy people across ages. Using a J-beta primer mix together with a sample-barcoded 5' primer, a second PCR was run for about 6 to 12 cycles. TCRdb analysed the 5' RACE reads with MiXCR anew, one entry per CDR3 protein. The table lists about 840,000 distinct CDR3 sequences, almost 30% of them singletons. The ends lost 2 bases at V and 5 bases at J; junction bases unmatched: 6. The CDR3 is 16 amino acids. Germline CDR1 reads SGHVS; CDR2 reads FQNEAQ. These records were also assigned to another study, of T cells of mothers and their children.

The receptor was isolated from a woman aged 35 to 49 in good health. The chain combines TRBV7-8 with TRBJ2-5; 12 bases align to TRBD1. Sequenced material: blood. The CDR3 reads CASSLRVGQGAETQYF. The CDR3 nucleotides are TGTGCCAGCAGCTTAAGGGTGGGACAGGGGGCTGAGACCCAGTACTTC.